The clone carrying this T cell receptor (beta chain) showed up just once. The antigen is not known. The data stem from a study of cytomegalovirus exposure and HLA in healthy donors. This CDR3 has 12 amino acids. The V gene's germline CDR1 is SGHAT and CDR2 FQNNGV. Trimming left V 1 base short and J 8 bases short, with 6 bases between. The donors were members of the validation cohort comprising approximately 110 subjects, separate from the roughly 690-subject first cohort. TCRdb's copy holds only in-frame clones and misses some; the assay was immunoSEQ multiplex PCR. This sample has fewer than 250,000 clones, with around 86% found just once. Study results and limitations: Most TCRs appeared rarely, but some public TCRs recurred in many donors. Reportedly, diagnosis of cytomegalovirus status by the classifier showed high specificity and sensitivity. In vitro data verified a few CMV-associated chains as specific for CMV antigens.

The clonotype was recovered from a woman aged 18 to 35 in good health and CMV-seronegative. The chain carries TRBV11-2 and TRBJ2-4; D is uncertain. Sequenced sample: PBMCs. CDR3 residues: CASSLGLDIQYF. CDR3 DNA sequence: TGTGCCAGCAGCTTAGGACTTGACATTCAGTACTTC.